The 16 T cell receptor beta chains below all came from one sample that was sequenced in a study of T cells in Graves' hyperthyroidism and ophthalmopathy. Researchers took RNA transcripts and amplified the TCR beta CDR3 regions from them. An initial round of RT-PCR targeting the TCR CDR3 relied on the HTBI primer set. Each CDR3 protein is one row after TCRdb ran MiXCR on the multiplex PCR reads. In the table there are some 560,000 distinct CDR3 sequences, around 15% of which are singletons. The sequencing input was blood. The receptors were sampled from a woman in her thirties or forties with Graves' hyperthyroidism.

This chain uses TRBV29-1 with TRBJ2-7; 12 nucleotides align to TRBD2. The CDR3 is 14 residues long. J gave up 5 bases and V 6 bases, and 8 bases lay outside the gene matches. Germline values: CDR1 SQVTM, CDR2 ANQGSEA. This CDR3 is CSVPTSGRSNEQYF. As DNA, the CDR3 is TGCAGCGTCCCGACTAGCGGGAGAAGTAACGAGCAGTACTTC.

This clonotype has a handful of counts. The V and J genes are TRBV12-3 or TRBV12-4 and TRBJ2-7; D may be TRBD1 (6 bases). The length of the CDR3 is 12 residues. V lost 6 bases to trimming and J lost 6 bases, with 12 bases between them. DNA for the CDR3: TGTGCCAGCAGGATAGGGGGAGCCGAGCAGTACTTC. It encodes CASRIGGAEQYF.

At least ten counts were recorded for this clonotype. This chain links TRBV3-1 with TRBJ2-7, with D possibly being TRBD1 (5 bases). Germline values: CDR1 LGHDT, CDR2 YNNKEL (reference sequence). CDR3 length equals 14 residues. Trimming shortened V by 1 base and J by 3 bases, and 10 bases separated the two germline ends. The CDR3 region is CASSQVSDNYEQYF. The CDR3 nucleotides read TGTGCCAGCAGCCAAGTTTCGGACAACTACGAGCAGTACTTC.

This clonotype showed up many times. The chain carries TRBV20-1 and TRBJ2-1, with 9 nucleotides matching TRBD2. The CDR3 contains 15 residues. The germline gives CDR1 DFQATT, CDR2 SNEGSKA (reference sequence). V lost 1 base, J lost 8 bases, and 9 bases stayed unmatched. CDR3 in DNA: TGCAGTGCTAGAGGAAGTAGCGGGAGCGTCCATGAGCAGTTCTTC. Amino acids: CSARGSSGSVHEQFF.

The sample holds a few counts of this clonotype. V gene TRBV28 combines with J gene TRBJ1-1; D not resolved. Germline loops: CDR1 MDHEN, CDR2 SYDVKM. CDR3 length equals 15 residues. Trimming shortened V by 6 bases and J by 13 bases, and 27 bases separated the two germline ends. The CDR3 protein is CASRGIELLRDASFF. CDR3 nucleotide sequence: TGTGCCAGCAGGGGGATTGAGTTATTGAGAGACGCAAGTTTCTTT.

Ten or more counts support this clonotype. This chain links TRBV6-1 with TRBJ2-5; TRBD1 aligns across 7 bases. The V gene end was trimmed by 6 bases and the J gene end by 4 bases; junction bases not matched to a gene: 5. CDR1 and CDR2 from the germline V gene are MNHNS and SASEGT. The CDR3 length is 13 residues. The CDR3 sequence: CASSTNRGETQYF. The CDR3 nucleotides read TGTGCCAGCAGCACCAACAGGGGAGAGACCCAGTACTTC.

This clonotype has a count of ten or more. The V call is TRBV11-2, the J call TRBJ2-7, with D unresolved. V was pared by 1 base and J by 3 bases, with 10 bases between. Germline V gene data show CDR1 as SGHAT and CDR2 as FQNNGV. There are 14 residues in the CDR3. The DNA of the CDR3 is TGTGCCAGCAGCTTAGCTGGTAACCACTACGAGCAGTACTTC. The encoded protein is CASSLAGNHYEQYF.

The rearrangement links TRBV5-4 to TRBJ2-1; TRBD1 agrees at 9 bases. The CDR3 runs 14 residues. After removal of 6 bases from V and 3 bases from J, the junction contained 4 bases not matched to a gene. Germline V gene lookup returns CDR1 SGHNT and CDR2 YYREEE (reference sequence). Here the CDR3 DNA reads TGTGCCAGCACCCCGGACAGGGGCTACAATGAGCAGTTCTTC. Its protein is CASTPDRGYNEQFF.

In this sample, this clonotype turned up many times. J is TRBJ2-1 and V is TRBV7-2; 9 nucleotides align to TRBD1. V was pared by 10 bases and J by 7 bases, with 20 bases of the junction left unmatched. The germline gives CDR1 SGHTA, CDR2 FQGNSA. The CDR3 extends over 17 amino acids. CDR3 nucleotide sequence: TGTGCCACCGGGACAAACAGGGGGCGTCGGGAAAAAAATGAGCAGTTCTTC. Protein: CATGTNRGRREKNEQFF.

This clonotype has just a few counts. J is TRBJ2-7 and V is TRBV10-3, with D possibly being TRBD1 (7 bases). CDR3 length: 15 amino acids. V was shortened by 4 bases and J by 2 bases, with 15 bases between the two germline ends. Looked up from germline, CDR1 is ENHRY and CDR2 is SYGVKD. The CDR3 bases are TGTGCCATCAGTGGTGGCAGGGGGGTCGCCTACGAGCAGTACTTC. It is translated as CAISGGRGVAYEQYF.

This clonotype was seen ten or more times. The V and J genes are TRBV13 and TRBJ2-7; TRBD1 aligns across 10 bases. The CDR3 covers 16 residues. Trimming removed 5 bases from V and 2 bases from J; junction bases left unmatched: 9. Germline assignment: CDR1 PRHDT and CDR2 FYEKMQ (reference sequence). CDR3 nucleotides: TGTGCCAGCAGCCAAGAGACAGGGGGCCTCACCTACGAGCAGTACTTC. This encodes CASSQETGGLTYEQYF.

This clonotype was seen at least ten times. This rearrangement joins TRBV28 to TRBJ2-2; tentatively, D is TRBD2 (6 bases). Trimming took off 6 bases at V and 7 bases at J, with 12 bases between the two ends. Germline values: CDR1 MDHEN, CDR2 SYDVKM. The CDR3 is 13 amino acids. CDR3 in amino acids: CASSGTSFGELFF. Here the CDR3 DNA reads TGTGCCAGCAGCGGAACTAGCTTCGGGGAGCTGTTTTTT.

Ten or more counts support this clonotype. In DNA, the CDR3 is TGTGCCAGCAGTTTATGGGGGGGGGGACAGATGGCCTACGAGCAGTACTTC. This sequence encodes CASSLWGGGQMAYEQYF. The chain combines TRBV28 with TRBJ2-7; D is perhaps TRBD1 or TRBD2 (7 bases each). V was pared by 0 bases and J by 2 bases, with 17 bases between. The germline V gene has CDR1 MDHEN and CDR2 SYDVKM. The CDR3 runs to 17 residues.

This clonotype appeared many times. The chain has TRBV20-1 and TRBJ1-1; 9 bases are a match to TRBD1. The CDR3 consists of 14 residues. Germline CDR1 reads DFQATT; CDR2 reads SNEGSKA (reference sequence). V lost 4 bases to trimming and J lost 1 base; unmatched junction nucleotides: 4. CDR3 coding DNA: TGCAGTGCTATAAAGGGACAGGGGAACACTGAAGCTTTCTTT. It encodes CSAIKGQGNTEAFF.

This clonotype has a handful of counts. The chain recombines TRBV5-1 with TRBJ2-3; D call uncertain. Germline CDR1 is SGHRS and CDR2 is YFSETQ. Trimming cost V 6 bases and J 2 bases, with 16 bases left between them. This CDR3 contains 15 residues. CDR3 loop: CASKGTGDTTDTQYF. In DNA, the CDR3 is TGCGCCAGCAAGGGTACCGGAGACACCACAGATACGCAGTATTTT.

CDR3 nucleotides: TGCAGCGTGGGACAGGGGGCATCGTCTGGGGCCAACGTCCTGACTTTC. Encoded protein: CSVGQGASSGANVLTF. The gene calls are TRBV29-1 and TRBJ2-6; 12 positions agree with TRBD1. Germline CDR1 is SQVTM and CDR2 is ANQGSEA. V shed 6 bases and J 1 base; nucleotides not matched to a gene: 4. The CDR3 is made up of 16 amino acids.